The T cell receptor beta chain described here comes from a study of cytomegalovirus exposure and HLA in healthy donors. The PCR contained 60 Vbeta and 13 Jbeta primers. Method: immunoSEQ multiplex PCR; TCRdb's copy keeps in-frame clones and lacks some. The sample lists more than 85,000 clones; around 75% were seen once. Donors consisted of healthy bone marrow donors. This CDR3 spans 15 amino acids. From germline, CDR1 is SSHAT and CDR2 FNYEAQ (reference sequence). Trimming cost V 5 bases and J 2 bases, with 15 bases left between them. This clonotype was obtained from a middle-aged man in good health and CMV-seronegative. Sequenced material: PBMCs. The chain employs TRBV7-7 and TRBJ2-5; perhaps TRBD2 as D (7 bases). This CDR3 reads CASSRWEGVQETQYF. The CDR3 DNA is TGTGCCAGCAGCCGATGGGAGGGGGTTCAAGAGACCCAGTACTTC.